The present TCR beta chain was sequenced within a study of T cell repertoires in cytomegalovirus infection. Overall study findings and caveats: People with CMV and the relevant HLA were identified by cumulative public TCR beta family frequency.

As concerns this clonotype: What it binds is unknown.

Using its own MiXCR run on the reads, TCRdb lists one record per CDR3 protein. The data hold a few hundred thousand distinct CDR3 sequences, with under 20% observed a single time. Unmatched junction bases numbered 3, after V lost 2 bases and J lost 5 bases. The germline CDR1 and CDR2 sequences are SNHLY and FYNNEI. The length of the CDR3 is 15 residues. The rearrangement joins TRBV2 to TRBJ2-2; 9 bases are shared with TRBD1. The source is a human donor in good health (CMV status not recorded). Some clones in this sample may be carry-over from other donors' samples. What was sequenced was PBMCs. CDR3 coding DNA: TGTGCCAGCAGTGAACAGACAGGGGGGACCGGGGAGCTGTTTTTT. As protein: CASSEQTGGTGELFF.